This T cell receptor beta chain was captured by sequencing in a study of blood T cells in healthy people across ages. A second PCR, run for roughly 7 to 11 cycles, used a sample-barcoded 5' primer plus a J-beta primer mix. In TCRdb, the 5' RACE reads were re-called with MiXCR into one record per CDR3 protein. Of around 1.5 million distinct CDR3 sequences listed, approximately 60% are singletons. The clonotype comes from a man younger than 35 in good health. Sequenced sample: blood.

CDR3 amino acids: CATSDGGINEKLFF. CDR3 in DNA: TGTGCCACCAGCGACGGGGGTATCAATGAAAAACTGTTTTTT. This chain joins TRBV15 and TRBJ1-4, with a weak D call TRBD1 (5 bases). CDR3 size: 14 residues. The V gene lost 5 bases and the J gene lost 5 bases, with 12 bases spanning the gap. The germline gives CDR1 LNHNV, CDR2 YYDKDF (reference sequence).